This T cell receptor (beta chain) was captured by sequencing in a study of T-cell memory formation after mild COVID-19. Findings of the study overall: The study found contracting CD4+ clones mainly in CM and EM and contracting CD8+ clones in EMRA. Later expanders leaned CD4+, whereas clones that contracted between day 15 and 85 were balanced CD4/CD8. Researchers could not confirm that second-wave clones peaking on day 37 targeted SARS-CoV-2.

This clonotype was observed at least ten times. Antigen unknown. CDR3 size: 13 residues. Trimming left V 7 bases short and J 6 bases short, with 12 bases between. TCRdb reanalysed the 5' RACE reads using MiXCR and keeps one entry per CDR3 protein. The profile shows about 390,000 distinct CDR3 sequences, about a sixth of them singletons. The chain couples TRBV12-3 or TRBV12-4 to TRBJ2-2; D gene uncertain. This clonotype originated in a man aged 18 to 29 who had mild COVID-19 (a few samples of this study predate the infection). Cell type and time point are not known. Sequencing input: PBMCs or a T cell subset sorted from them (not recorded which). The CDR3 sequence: CASTRRVPGELFF. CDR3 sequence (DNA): TGTGCCAGCACCCGCCGTGTTCCCGGGGAGCTGTTTTTT.